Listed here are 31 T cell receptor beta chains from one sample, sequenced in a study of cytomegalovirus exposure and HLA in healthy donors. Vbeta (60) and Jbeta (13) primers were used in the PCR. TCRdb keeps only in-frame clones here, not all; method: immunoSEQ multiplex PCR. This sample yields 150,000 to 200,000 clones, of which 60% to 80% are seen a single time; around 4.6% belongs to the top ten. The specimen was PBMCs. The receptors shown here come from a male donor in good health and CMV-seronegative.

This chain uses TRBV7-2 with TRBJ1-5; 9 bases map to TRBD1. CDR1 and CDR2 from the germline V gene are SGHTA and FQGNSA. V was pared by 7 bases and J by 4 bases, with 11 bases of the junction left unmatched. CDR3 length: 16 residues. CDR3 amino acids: CASTPPRDRENQPQHF. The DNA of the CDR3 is TGTGCCAGCACCCCTCCCCGGGACAGGGAAAATCAGCCCCAGCATTTT.

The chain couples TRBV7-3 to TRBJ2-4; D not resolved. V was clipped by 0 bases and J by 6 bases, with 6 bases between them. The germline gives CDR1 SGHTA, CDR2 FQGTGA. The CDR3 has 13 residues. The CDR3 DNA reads TGTGCCAGCAGCTTAACAGCCGTAAACATTCAGTACTTC. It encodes CASSLTAVNIQYF.

The CDR3 nucleotides read TGCGCCAGCAGCTCCAACCAGGGTTCTGAAGCTTTCTTT. Amino acids: CASSSNQGSEAFF. The chain carries TRBV5-1 and TRBJ1-1; a weak D match, TRBD1 (5 bases). CDR1 is SGHRS and CDR2 is YFSETQ in the germline V gene. Between the trimmed V and J ends, which lost 3 bases and 6 bases, there was a span of 12 bases. The CDR3 loop spans 13 amino acids.

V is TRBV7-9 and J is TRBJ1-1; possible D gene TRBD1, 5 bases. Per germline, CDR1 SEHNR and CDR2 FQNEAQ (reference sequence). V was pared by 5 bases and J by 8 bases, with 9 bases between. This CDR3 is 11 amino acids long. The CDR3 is CASSQYREAFF. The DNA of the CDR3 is TGTGCCAGCAGCCAATACAGGGAAGCTTTCTTT.

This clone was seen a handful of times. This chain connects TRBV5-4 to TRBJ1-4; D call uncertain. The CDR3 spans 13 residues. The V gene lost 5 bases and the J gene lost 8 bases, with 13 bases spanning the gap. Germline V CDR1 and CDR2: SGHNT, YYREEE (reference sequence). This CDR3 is CASSYGRKEKLFF. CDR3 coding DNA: TGTGCCAGCAGTTACGGGAGAAAAGAAAAACTGTTTTTT.

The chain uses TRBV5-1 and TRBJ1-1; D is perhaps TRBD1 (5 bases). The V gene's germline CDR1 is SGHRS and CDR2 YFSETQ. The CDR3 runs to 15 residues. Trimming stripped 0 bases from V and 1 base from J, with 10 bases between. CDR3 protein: CASSLAGRQNTEAFF. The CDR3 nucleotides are TGCGCCAGCAGCTTGGCAGGGAGGCAGAACACTGAAGCTTTCTTT.

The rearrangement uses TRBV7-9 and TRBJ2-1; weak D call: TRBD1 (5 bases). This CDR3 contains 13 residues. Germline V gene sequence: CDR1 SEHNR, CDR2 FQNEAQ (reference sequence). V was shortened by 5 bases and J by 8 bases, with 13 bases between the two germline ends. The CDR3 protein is CASSVTGSDEQFF. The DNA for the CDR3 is TGTGCCAGCAGCGTCACAGGCAGTGATGAGCAGTTCTTC.

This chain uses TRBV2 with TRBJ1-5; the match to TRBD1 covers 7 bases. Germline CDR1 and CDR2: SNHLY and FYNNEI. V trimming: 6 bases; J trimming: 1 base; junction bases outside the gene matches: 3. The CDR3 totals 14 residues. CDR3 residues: CASRQGMSNQPQHF. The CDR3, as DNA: TGTGCCAGCAGACAGGGGATGAGCAATCAGCCCCAGCATTTT.

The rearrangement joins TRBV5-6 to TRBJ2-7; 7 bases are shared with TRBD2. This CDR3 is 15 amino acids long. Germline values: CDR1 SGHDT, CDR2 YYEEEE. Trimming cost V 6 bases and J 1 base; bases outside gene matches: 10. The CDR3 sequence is CASTTAWGGSYEQYF. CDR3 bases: TGTGCCAGCACCACGGCCTGGGGAGGGTCCTACGAGCAGTACTTC. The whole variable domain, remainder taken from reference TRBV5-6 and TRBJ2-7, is DAGVTQSPTHLIKTRGQQVTLRCSPKSGHDTVSWYQQALGQGPQFIFQYYEEEERQRGNFPDRFSGHQFPNYSSELNVNALLLGDSALYLCASTTAWGGSYEQYFGPGTRLTVT.

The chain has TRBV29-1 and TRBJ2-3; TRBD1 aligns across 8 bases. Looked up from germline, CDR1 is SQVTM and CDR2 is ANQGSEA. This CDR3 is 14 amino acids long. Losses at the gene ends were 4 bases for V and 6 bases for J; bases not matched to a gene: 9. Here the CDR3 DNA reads TGCAGCGTTGGAGGGGGACAGGCTTGGGATACGCAGTATTTT. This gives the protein CSVGGGQAWDTQYF.

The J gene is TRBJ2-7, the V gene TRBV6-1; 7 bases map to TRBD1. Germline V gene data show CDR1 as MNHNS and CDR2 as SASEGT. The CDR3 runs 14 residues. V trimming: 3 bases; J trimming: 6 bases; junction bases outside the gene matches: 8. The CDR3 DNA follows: TGTGCCAGCAGTGATAGAGCAGGGGGTACCGAGCAGTACTTC. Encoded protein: CASSDRAGGTEQYF.

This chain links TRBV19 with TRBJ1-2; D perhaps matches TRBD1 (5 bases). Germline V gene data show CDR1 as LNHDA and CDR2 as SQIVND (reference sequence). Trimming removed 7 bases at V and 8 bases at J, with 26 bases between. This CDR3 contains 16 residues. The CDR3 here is CASNAGRAGTPGGYTF. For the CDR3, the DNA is TGTGCCAGTAATGCGGGACGGGCCGGTACCCCAGGGGGCTACACCTTC.

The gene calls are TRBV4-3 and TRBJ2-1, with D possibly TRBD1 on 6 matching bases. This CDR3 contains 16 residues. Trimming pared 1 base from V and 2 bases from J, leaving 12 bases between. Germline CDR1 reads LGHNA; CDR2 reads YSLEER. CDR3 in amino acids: CASSQAPQGPYNEQFF. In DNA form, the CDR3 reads TGCGCCAGCAGCCAAGCCCCCCAGGGGCCCTACAATGAGCAGTTCTTC.

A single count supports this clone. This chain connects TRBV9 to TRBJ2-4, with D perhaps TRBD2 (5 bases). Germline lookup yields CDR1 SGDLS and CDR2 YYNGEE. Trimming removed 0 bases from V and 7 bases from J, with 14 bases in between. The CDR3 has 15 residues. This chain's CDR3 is CASSVGTGIGNIQYF. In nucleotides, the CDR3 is TGTGCCAGCAGCGTAGGTACGGGGATAGGGAACATTCAGTACTTC. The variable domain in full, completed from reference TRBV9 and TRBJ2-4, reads DSGVTQTPKHLITATGQRVTLRCSPRSGDLSVYWYQQSLDQGLQFLIQYYNGEERAKGNILERFSAQQFPDLHSELNLSSLELGDSALYFCASSVGTGIGNIQYFGAGTRLSVL.

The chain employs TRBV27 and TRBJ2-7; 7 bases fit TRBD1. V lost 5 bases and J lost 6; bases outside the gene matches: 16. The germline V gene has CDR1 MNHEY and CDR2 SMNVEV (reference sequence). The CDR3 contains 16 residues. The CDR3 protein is CASSPTQGKLWGEQYF. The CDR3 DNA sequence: TGTGCCAGCAGTCCCACACAGGGGAAGCTCTGGGGCGAGCAGTACTTC.

For the CDR3, the DNA is TGTGCCAGCAGCTTGGGACAGGGCGCCAGCTACGAGCAGTACTTC. Translated: CASSLGQGASYEQYF. The chain links TRBV5-4 to TRBJ2-7, with 7 bases aligning to TRBD1. Trimming cost V 0 bases and J 3 bases; bases outside gene matches: 6. This CDR3 comprises 15 residues. CDR1 is SGHNT and CDR2 is YYREEE in the germline V gene (reference sequence).

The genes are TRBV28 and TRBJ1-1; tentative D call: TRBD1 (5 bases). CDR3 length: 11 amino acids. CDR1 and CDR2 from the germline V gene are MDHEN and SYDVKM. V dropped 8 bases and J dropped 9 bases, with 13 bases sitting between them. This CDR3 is CASQQAYKAFF. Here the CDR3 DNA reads TGTGCCAGCCAACAGGCTTACAAAGCTTTCTTT.

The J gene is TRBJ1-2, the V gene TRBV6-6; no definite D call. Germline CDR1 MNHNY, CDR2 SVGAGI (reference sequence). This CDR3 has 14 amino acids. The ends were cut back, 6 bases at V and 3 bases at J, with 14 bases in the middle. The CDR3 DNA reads TGTGCCAGCAGCGTACAGCGGGGAGACTATGGCTACACCTTC. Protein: CASSVQRGDYGYTF.

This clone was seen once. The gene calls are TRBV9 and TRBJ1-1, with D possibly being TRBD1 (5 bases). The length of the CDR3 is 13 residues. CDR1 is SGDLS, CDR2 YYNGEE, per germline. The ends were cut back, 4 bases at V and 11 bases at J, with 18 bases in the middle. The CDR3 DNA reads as TGTGCCAGCAGCTTAGACAGCCCTCTCAATGCTTTCTTT. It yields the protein CASSLDSPLNAFF.

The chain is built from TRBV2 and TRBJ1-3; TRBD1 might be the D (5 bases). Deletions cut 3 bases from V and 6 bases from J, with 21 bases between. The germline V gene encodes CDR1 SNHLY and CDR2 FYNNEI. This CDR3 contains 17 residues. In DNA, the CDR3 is TGTGCCAGCAGTGAGTCGACAGTCAAACCCTGGGAAAACACCATATATTTT. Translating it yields CASSESTVKPWENTIYF. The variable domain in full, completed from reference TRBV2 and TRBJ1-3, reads EPEVTQTPSHQVTQMGQEVILRCVPISNHLYFYWYRQILGQKVEFLVSFYNNEISEKSEIFDDQFSVERPDGSNFTLKIRSTKLEDSAMYFCASSESTVKPWENTIYFGEGSWLTVV.

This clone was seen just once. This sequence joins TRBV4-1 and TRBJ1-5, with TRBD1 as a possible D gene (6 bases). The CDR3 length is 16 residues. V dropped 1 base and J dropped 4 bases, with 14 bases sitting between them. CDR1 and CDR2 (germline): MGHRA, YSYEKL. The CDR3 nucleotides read TGCGCCAGCAGCCAAGGATTTCAGGGGCGAAATCAGCCCCAGCATTTT. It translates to CASSQGFQGRNQPQHF.

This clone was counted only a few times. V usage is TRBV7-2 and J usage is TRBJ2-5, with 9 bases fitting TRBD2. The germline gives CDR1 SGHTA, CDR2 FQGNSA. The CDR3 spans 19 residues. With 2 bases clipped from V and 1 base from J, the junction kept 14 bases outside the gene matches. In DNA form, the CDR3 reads TGTGCCAGCAGCTTACCATCGGGACTAGCTGGACCGTCCCAAGAGACCCAGTACTTC. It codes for CASSLPSGLAGPSQETQYF.

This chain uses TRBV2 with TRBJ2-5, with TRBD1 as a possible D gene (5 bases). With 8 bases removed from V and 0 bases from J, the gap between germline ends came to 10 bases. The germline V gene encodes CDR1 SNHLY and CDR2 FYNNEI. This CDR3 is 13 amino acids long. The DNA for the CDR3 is TGTGCCAGCGCTGACAGCTACCAAGAGACCCAGTACTTC. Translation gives CASADSYQETQYF.

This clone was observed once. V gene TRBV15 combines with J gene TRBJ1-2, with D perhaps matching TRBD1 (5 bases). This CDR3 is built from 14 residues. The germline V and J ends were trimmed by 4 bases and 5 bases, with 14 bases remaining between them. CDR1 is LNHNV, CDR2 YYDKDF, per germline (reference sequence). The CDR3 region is CATSTTGEGYGYTF. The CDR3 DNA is TGTGCCACCAGCACAACGGGGGAGGGGTATGGCTACACCTTC.

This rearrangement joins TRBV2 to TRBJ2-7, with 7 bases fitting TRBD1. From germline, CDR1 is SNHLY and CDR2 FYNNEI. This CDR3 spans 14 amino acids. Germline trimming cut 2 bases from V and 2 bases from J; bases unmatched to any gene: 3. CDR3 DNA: TGTGCCAGCAGTGAACAGGGGGTCCCCTACGAGCAGTACTTC. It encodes CASSEQGVPYEQYF.

The CDR3, as DNA: TGCGCCAGCAGCTACACCTCTTTGGACAGGGCCAGACAGACCCAGTACTTC. Translated: CASSYTSLDRARQTQYF. This sequence joins TRBV5-1 and TRBJ2-5, with TRBD1 matching 8 bases. CDR3 length: 17 amino acids. V trimming: 3 bases; J trimming: 6 bases; junction bases outside the gene matches: 16. Germline CDR1 SGHRS, CDR2 YFSETQ.

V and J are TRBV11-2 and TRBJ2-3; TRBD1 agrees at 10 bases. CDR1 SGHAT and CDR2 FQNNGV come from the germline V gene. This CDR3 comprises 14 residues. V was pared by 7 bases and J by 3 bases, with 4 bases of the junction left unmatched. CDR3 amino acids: CASTRTGGTDTQYF. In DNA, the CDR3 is TGTGCCAGCACCAGGACAGGGGGGACAGATACGCAGTATTTT.

The CDR3 sequence is CASSMGQLMNTEAFF. The DNA of the CDR3 is TGTGCCAGCAGCATGGGACAGCTCATGAACACTGAAGCTTTCTTT. The chain joins TRBV5-5 to TRBJ1-1; 7 bases are shared with TRBD1. V shed 4 bases, J shed 0 bases, and the junction held 6 bases outside the gene matches. The germline CDR1 and CDR2 sequences are SGHKS and YYEKEE (reference sequence). The CDR3 loop spans 15 amino acids. The variable domain in full, completed from reference TRBV5-5 and TRBJ1-1, reads DAGVTQSPTHLIKTRGQQVTLRCSPISGHKSVSWYQQVLGQGPQFIFQYYEKEERGRGNFPDRFSARQFPNYSSELNVNALLLGDSALYLCASSMGQLMNTEAFFGQGTRLTVV.

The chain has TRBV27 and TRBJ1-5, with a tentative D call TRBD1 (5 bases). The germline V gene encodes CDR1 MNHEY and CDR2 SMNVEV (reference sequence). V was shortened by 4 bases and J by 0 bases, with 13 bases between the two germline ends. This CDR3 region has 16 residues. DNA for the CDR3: TGTGCCAGCAGTTCCGTCCAGGACAATAGCAATCAGCCCCAGCATTTT. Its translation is CASSSVQDNSNQPQHF.

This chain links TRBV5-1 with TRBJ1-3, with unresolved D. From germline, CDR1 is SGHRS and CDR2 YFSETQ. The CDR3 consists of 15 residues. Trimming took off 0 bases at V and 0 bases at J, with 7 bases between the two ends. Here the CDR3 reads CASSLGAASGNTIYF. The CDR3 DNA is TGCGCCAGCAGCTTGGGCGCGGCCTCTGGAAACACCATATATTTT. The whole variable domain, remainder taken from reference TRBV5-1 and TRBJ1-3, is KAGVTQTPRYLIKTRGQQVTLSCSPISGHRSVSWYQQTPGQGLQFLFEYFSETQRNKGNFPGRFSGRQFSNSRSEMNVSTLELGDSALYLCASSLGAASGNTIYFGEGSWLTVV.

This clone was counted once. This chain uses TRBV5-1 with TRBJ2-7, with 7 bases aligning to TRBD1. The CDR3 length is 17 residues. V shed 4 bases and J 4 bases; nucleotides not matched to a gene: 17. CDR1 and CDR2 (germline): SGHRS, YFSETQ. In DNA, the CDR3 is TGCGCCAGCAGCCGGACGGGGACAGTGAATTCCTTATACGAGCAGTACTTC. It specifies CASSRTGTVNSLYEQYF.